The 27 T cell receptor beta chains below come from one sample, sequenced in a study of blood T cell repertoires in COVID-19. Here immunoSEQ multiplex PCR was the method, and the copy in TCRdb shows in-frame clones only, minus some. The table lists 400,000 or so clones, approximately 86% of them singletons, with around 2.9% in the top ten. Material for sequencing was peripheral blood. Receptor source: a human donor in a cohort sampled during active COVID-19.

This chain joins TRBV5-4 and TRBJ1-3, with D possibly matching TRBD1 (5 bases). Looked up from germline, CDR1 is SGHNT and CDR2 is YYREEE (reference sequence). Trimming removed 1 base at V and 4 bases at J, with 12 bases between. CDR3 length: 15 amino acids. CDR3 in amino acids: CASSLSAGFGNTIYF. CDR3 bases: TGTGCCAGCAGCTTGTCCGCAGGGTTCGGAAACACCATATATTTT.

This sequence joins TRBV28 and TRBJ2-1, with TRBD1 matching over 10 bases. This CDR3 contains 13 residues. The V segment lost 6 bases and the J segment 9 bases; nucleotides outside the gene matches: 5. Germline CDR1 is MDHEN and CDR2 is SYDVKM. The CDR3 DNA reads TGTGCCAGCAGCCCGACAGGGGGCGGTGAGCAGTTCTTC. Translating it yields CASSPTGGGEQFF.

The chain carries TRBV5-1 and TRBJ2-3; 8 bases agree with TRBD2. V dropped 4 bases and J dropped 4; count of bases not matched to a gene: 8. The CDR3 has 15 amino acids. From germline, CDR1 is SGHRS and CDR2 YFSETQ. The CDR3 region has the DNA TGCGCCAGCAGCAAACGGACTAGCATCCCAGATACGCAGTATTTT. Translated: CASSKRTSIPDTQYF.

This clone was detected ten times or more. The chain recombines TRBV11-2 with TRBJ2-1; TRBD1 agrees at 7 bases. CDR1 is SGHAT, CDR2 FQNNGV, per germline. J lost 6 bases, V lost 5 bases, and 4 bases had no gene match. CDR3 size: 13 residues. The CDR3 reads CASSQDRFNEQFF. The CDR3 DNA is TGTGCCAGCAGCCAGGACAGGTTCAATGAGCAGTTCTTC. Complete variable domain (other parts from reference TRBV11-2 and TRBJ2-1): EAGVAQSPRYKIIEKRQSVAFWCNPISGHATLYWYQQILGQGPKLLIQFQNNGVVDDSQLPKDRFSAERLKGVDSTLKIQPAKLEDSAVYLCASSQDRFNEQFFGPGTRLTVL.

This clone was picked up one time. The gene calls are TRBV30 and TRBJ1-1; D is unclear. This CDR3 is built from 12 residues. CDR1 is GTSNPN and CDR2 is SVGIG in the germline V gene (reference sequence). The CDR3 sequence is CASGLMNTEAFF. The CDR3 DNA reads as TGTGCTTCCGGACTGATGAACACTGAAGCTTTCTTT.

V is TRBV2 and J is TRBJ2-4; D possibly corresponds to TRBD2 (5 bases). CDR1 and CDR2 (germline): SNHLY, FYNNEI. Trimming left V 1 base short and J 3 bases short, with 13 bases between. The CDR3 loop spans 16 amino acids. CDR3 in amino acids: CASSEVAYLGKNIQYF. CDR3 in DNA: TGTGCCAGCAGTGAAGTAGCGTACCTTGGCAAAAACATTCAGTACTTC.

V and J are TRBV3-1 (or the pseudogene TRBV3-2) and TRBJ2-3; D unclear. The germline CDR1 and CDR2 sequences are LGHDT and YNNKEL (reference sequence). V was cut by 3 bases and J by 8 bases, with 18 bases left in between. The CDR3 spans 15 residues. CDR3 amino acids: CASSHSSRRGGTQYF. CDR3 in DNA: TGTGCCAGCAGCCACTCCTCTCGCCGAGGCGGTACGCAGTATTTT.

The CDR3 loop is CASSAIAGFNEQFF. The CDR3 DNA follows: TGTGCCAGCAGTGCCATAGCGGGATTCAATGAGCAGTTCTTC. The chain links TRBV6-4 to TRBJ2-1, with 8 bases matching TRBD2. V dropped 4 bases and J dropped 6; count of bases not matched to a gene: 5. Per germline, CDR1 MRHNA and CDR2 SNTAGT. The CDR3 is 14 residues long.

This clone was counted a few times. The chain uses TRBV6-6 and TRBJ2-7, with 7 bases that match TRBD1. CDR1 is MNHNY, CDR2 SVGAGI, per germline (reference sequence). V lost 6 bases and J lost 0; bases outside the gene matches: 2. This CDR3 has 13 residues. CDR3 DNA sequence: TGTGCCAGCAGGCGACAGGGCTCCTACGAGCAGTACTTC. The encoded protein is CASRRQGSYEQYF.

This sequence joins TRBV29-1 and TRBJ2-7; 8 nucleotides line up with TRBD1. Germline V gene lookup returns CDR1 SQVTM and CDR2 ANQGSEA. The CDR3 runs to 11 residues. The V gene end was trimmed by 5 bases and the J gene end by 6 bases; junction bases not matched to a gene: 3. As DNA, the CDR3 is TGCAGCGTTTTTGACAGGGGCGAGCAGTACTTC. Protein: CSVFDRGEQYF.

The chain links TRBV19 to TRBJ1-3, with D unresolved. The CDR3 loop spans 13 amino acids. V lost 3 bases to trimming and J lost 3 bases, with 6 bases between them. CDR1 LNHDA and CDR2 SQIVND come from the germline V gene (reference sequence). This chain's CDR3 is CASSMADGNTIYF. The DNA for the CDR3 is TGTGCCAGTAGTATGGCCGATGGAAACACCATATATTTT.

The chain recombines TRBV11-3 with TRBJ2-3, with 7 bases matching TRBD2. Germline CDR1 SGHNT, CDR2 YENEEA. The length of the CDR3 is 15 residues. J was trimmed by 0 bases and V by 3 bases; bases with no gene match: 3. The CDR3 sequence: CASSFDGGSTDTQYF. CDR3 DNA: TGTGCCAGCAGCTTTGACGGGGGGAGCACAGATACGCAGTATTTT.

Here the CDR3 DNA reads TGTGCCAGCCACAGTTGGACAGAGGGGACAGATACGCAGTATTTT. Translating it yields CASHSWTEGTDTQYF. The chain joins TRBV3-1 (or the pseudogene TRBV3-2) to TRBJ2-3, with TRBD1 as a possible D gene (6 bases). Germline lookup yields CDR1 LGHDT and CDR2 YNNKEL (reference sequence). The germline V and J ends were trimmed by 8 bases and 3 bases, with 18 bases remaining between them. There are 15 residues in the CDR3.

The CDR3 is CSVEDRGNEQFF. The CDR3 region has the DNA TGCAGCGTTGAAGACAGGGGAAATGAGCAGTTCTTC. The V gene is TRBV29-1, the J gene TRBJ2-1; D is possibly TRBD1 (6 bases). The V end was cut by 0 bases, the J end by 7 bases, with 7 bases between. CDR1 is SQVTM and CDR2 is ANQGSEA in the germline V gene. The CDR3 has 12 amino acids.

This sequence joins TRBV28 and TRBJ2-1; 9 bases map to TRBD1. Trimming took 3 bases from V and 5 from J; bases not matched to a gene: 5. The CDR3 totals 15 residues. The V gene's germline CDR1 is MDHEN and CDR2 SYDVKM. The CDR3 here is CASSFLGTGHNEQFF. CDR3 in DNA: TGTGCCAGCAGTTTTCTCGGGACAGGGCACAATGAGCAGTTCTTC.

The chain's CDR3 is CASSFRGYGYTF. CDR3 nucleotide sequence: TGTGCCAGCAGTTTCAGGGGATATGGCTACACCTTC. The chain recombines TRBV12-3 or TRBV12-4 with TRBJ1-2, with D perhaps TRBD1 (6 bases). There are 12 residues in the CDR3. Trimming removed 3 bases at V and 5 bases at J, with 7 bases between.

The sample holds one count of this clone. The chain joins TRBV6-5 to TRBJ2-2; tentative D call: TRBD2 (5 bases). Trimming cost V 6 bases and J 3 bases, with 14 bases left between them. CDR1 MNHEY and CDR2 SVGAGI come from the germline V gene. The CDR3 totals 15 residues. CDR3 amino acids: CASRYPSGDTGELFF. The CDR3 DNA is TGTGCCAGCAGATACCCCTCCGGGGACACCGGGGAGCTGTTTTTT.

J is TRBJ2-1 and V is TRBV19, with D tentatively TRBD1 (6 bases). From germline, CDR1 is LNHDA and CDR2 SQIVND (reference sequence). Trimming removed 4 bases at V and 6 bases at J, with 22 bases between. The CDR3 runs to 17 residues. The CDR3 loop reads CASSTLRQVFVGNEQFF. CDR3 nucleotides: TGTGCCAGTAGTACCCTCAGACAGGTGTTTGTGGGCAATGAGCAGTTCTTC.

This sequence joins TRBV6-6 and TRBJ1-4; TRBD1 might be the D (6 bases). V lost 2 bases and J lost 8, with 15 bases in between. The V gene's germline CDR1 is MNHNY and CDR2 SVGAGI (reference sequence). This CDR3 region has 15 residues. The CDR3 spells CASSYRGGEREKLFF. DNA of the CDR3: TGTGCCAGCAGTTACAGGGGGGGTGAGAGGGAAAAACTGTTTTTT.

This rearrangement joins TRBV19 to TRBJ2-2; D perhaps matches TRBD2 (6 bases). Per germline, CDR1 LNHDA and CDR2 SQIVND (reference sequence). The V end lost 6 bases, the J end lost 3 bases, and 14 bases lay between the germline ends. The CDR3 has 15 residues. The CDR3 protein is CASSKRAGYTGELFF. CDR3 coding DNA: TGTGCCAGTAGCAAACGGGCGGGGTACACCGGGGAGCTGTTTTTT.

The chain combines TRBV6-1 with TRBJ1-2; 8 nucleotides line up with TRBD1. Germline V lookup: CDR1 MNHNS, CDR2 SASEGT. Trimming removed 3 bases from V and 7 bases from J; junction bases left unmatched: 4. CDR3 size: 13 residues. The CDR3 here is CASSEGQARGYTF. The CDR3 DNA is TGTGCCAGCAGTGAGGGACAGGCCCGTGGCTACACCTTC.

This chain connects TRBV12-3 or TRBV12-4 to TRBJ1-2, with D possibly being TRBD1 (5 bases). CDR3 length: 12 amino acids. V dropped 2 bases and J dropped 6 bases, with 7 bases sitting between them. The CDR3 loop reads CASSLQGNGYTF. CDR3 in DNA: TGTGCCAGCAGTTTACAGGGAAATGGCTACACCTTC.

This rearrangement joins TRBV18 to TRBJ2-7, with D tentatively TRBD1 (6 bases). V lost 1 base and J 0 bases, leaving 10 bases between the germline ends. CDR1 and CDR2 from the germline V gene are KGHSH and LQKENI. The CDR3 is 15 amino acids. CDR3: CASSPQGVLSYEQYF. The CDR3 region has the DNA TGTGCCAGCTCACCACAGGGGGTTCTCTCCTACGAGCAGTACTTC.

This chain links TRBV4-1 with TRBJ2-1, with TRBD2 matching over 9 bases. V shed 5 bases and J 2 bases; nucleotides not matched to a gene: 7. Germline assignment: CDR1 MGHRA and CDR2 YSYEKL. CDR3 size: 16 residues. Here the CDR3 reads CASSYKRGDTYNEQFF. CDR3 in DNA: TGCGCCAGCAGCTATAAGCGGGGGGACACCTACAATGAGCAGTTCTTC.

The chain joins TRBV5-6 to TRBJ1-2; D is possibly TRBD1 (5 bases). The CDR3 covers 15 residues. Germline V lookup: CDR1 SGHDT, CDR2 YYEEEE. Trimming left V 0 bases short and J 6 bases short, with 15 bases between. CDR3 in amino acids: CASSLGITQGDGYTF. CDR3 coding DNA: TGTGCCAGCAGCTTGGGTATCACTCAAGGGGATGGCTACACCTTC.

This chain joins TRBV21-1 and TRBJ2-7; TRBD2 is the table's D call, not checked against the DNA. TRBV21-1 is noted as a pseudogene. The CDR3 runs 14 residues. This chain's CDR3 is CASSAREGGYEQYF. The CDR3 region has the DNA TGTGCCAGCAGCGCGCGGGAGGGGGGCTACGAGCAGTACTTC.

This clone was counted between two and nine times. This sequence joins TRBV7-9 and TRBJ2-1; tentative D call: TRBD1 (6 bases). Looked up from germline, CDR1 is SEHNR and CDR2 is FQNEAQ (reference sequence). This CDR3 region has 15 residues. The ends were cut back, 3 bases at V and 2 bases at J, with 11 bases in the middle. Here the CDR3 DNA reads TGTGCCAGCAGCTTTGCTGGGGGCACCTACAATGAGCAGTTCTTC. This codes for CASSFAGGTYNEQFF.